This note documents a single TCR beta chain sequence. Its antigen is currently unknown. The sample originates from a study of identifying expanded T cells in peripheral blood. TCRdb keeps only in-frame clones here, not all; method: immunoSEQ multiplex PCR. This sample has roughly 100,000 clones; roughly 86% occur once, and the top ten carry approximately 4%. CDR1 is SNHLY, CDR2 FYNNEI, per germline. V dropped 6 bases and J dropped 2; count of bases not matched to a gene: 1. The CDR3 runs to 14 residues. Study results and caveats: Variance in clone template counts between two-week samples significantly increased with total template count across all healthy donors.

This receptor was obtained from a person aged 18 to 75 in good health. Source material: blood. The genes are TRBV2 and TRBJ2-2, with TRBD2 matching over 9 bases. The CDR3 loop is CASRTSGNTGELFF. CDR3 bases: TGTGCCAGCAGGACTAGCGGCAACACCGGGGAGCTGTTTTTT.